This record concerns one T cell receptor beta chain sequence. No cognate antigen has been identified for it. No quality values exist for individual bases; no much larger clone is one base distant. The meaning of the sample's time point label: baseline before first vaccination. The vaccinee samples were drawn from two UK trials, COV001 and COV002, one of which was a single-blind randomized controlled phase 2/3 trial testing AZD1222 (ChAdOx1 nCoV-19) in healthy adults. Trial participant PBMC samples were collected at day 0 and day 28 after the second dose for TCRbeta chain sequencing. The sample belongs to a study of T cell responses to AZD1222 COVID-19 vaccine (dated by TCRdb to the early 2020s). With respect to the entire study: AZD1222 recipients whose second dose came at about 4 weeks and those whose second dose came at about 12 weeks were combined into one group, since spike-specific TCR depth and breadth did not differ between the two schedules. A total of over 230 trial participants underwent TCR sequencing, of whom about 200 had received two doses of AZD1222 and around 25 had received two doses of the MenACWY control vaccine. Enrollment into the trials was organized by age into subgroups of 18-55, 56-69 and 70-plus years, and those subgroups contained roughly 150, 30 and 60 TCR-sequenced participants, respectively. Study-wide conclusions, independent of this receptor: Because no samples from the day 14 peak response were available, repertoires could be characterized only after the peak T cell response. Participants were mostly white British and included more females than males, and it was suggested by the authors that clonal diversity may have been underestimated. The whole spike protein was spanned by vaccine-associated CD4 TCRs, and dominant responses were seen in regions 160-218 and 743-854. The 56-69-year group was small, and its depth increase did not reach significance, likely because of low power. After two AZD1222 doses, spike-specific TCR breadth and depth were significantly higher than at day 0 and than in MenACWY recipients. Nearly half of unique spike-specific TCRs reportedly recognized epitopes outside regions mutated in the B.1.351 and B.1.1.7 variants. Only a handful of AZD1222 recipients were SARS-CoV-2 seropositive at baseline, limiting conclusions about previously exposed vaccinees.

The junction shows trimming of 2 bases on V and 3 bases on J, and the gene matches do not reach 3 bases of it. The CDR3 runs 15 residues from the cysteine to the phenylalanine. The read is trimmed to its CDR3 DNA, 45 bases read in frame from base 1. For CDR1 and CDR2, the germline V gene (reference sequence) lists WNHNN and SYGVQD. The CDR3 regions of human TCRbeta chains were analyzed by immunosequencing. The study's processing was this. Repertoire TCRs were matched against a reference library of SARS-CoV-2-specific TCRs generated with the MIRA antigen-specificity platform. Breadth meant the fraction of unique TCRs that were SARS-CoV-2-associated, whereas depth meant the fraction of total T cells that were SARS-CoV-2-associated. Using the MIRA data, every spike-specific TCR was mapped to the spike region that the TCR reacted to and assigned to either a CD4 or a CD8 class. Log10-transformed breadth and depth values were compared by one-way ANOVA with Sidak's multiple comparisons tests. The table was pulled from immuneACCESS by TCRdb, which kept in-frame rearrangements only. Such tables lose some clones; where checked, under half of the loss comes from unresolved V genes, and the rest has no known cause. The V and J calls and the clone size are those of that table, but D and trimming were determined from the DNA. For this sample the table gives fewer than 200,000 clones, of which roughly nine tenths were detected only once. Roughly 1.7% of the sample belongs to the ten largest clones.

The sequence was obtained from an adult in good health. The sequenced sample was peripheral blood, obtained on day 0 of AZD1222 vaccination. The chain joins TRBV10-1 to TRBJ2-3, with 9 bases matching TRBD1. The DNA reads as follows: TGCGCCAGCAGTGAGGGCGGACAGGGGACAGATACGCAGTATTTT. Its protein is CASSEGGQGTDTQYF.